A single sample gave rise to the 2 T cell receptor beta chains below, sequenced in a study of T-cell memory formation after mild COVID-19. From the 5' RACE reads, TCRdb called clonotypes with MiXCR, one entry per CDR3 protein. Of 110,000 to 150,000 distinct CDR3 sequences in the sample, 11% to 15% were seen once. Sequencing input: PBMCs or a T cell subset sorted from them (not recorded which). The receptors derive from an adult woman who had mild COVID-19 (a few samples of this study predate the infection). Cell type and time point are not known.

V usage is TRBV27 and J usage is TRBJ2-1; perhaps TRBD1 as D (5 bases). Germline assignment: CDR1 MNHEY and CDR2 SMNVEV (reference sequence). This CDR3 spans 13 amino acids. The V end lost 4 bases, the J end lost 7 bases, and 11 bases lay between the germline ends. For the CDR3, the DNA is TGTGCCAGCAGTTGGGGCGAGTGGAATGAGCAGTTCTTC. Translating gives CASSWGEWNEQFF.

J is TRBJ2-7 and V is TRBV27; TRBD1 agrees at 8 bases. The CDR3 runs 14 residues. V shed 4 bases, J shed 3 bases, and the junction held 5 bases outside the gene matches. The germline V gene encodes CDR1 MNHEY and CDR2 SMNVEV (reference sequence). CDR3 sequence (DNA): TGTGCCAGCAGTTCGCGACAGGGGATCTACGAGCAGTACTTC. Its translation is CASSSRQGIYEQYF.